This T cell receptor beta chain was documented in a study of T-cell reconstitution after alpha-beta-depleted transplantation in children. Study observations and caveats: Most T-cell counts and diversity one year after the transplant came from T cells that were newly produced. From surviving recipient T cells and thymic progenitors came the high day-60 TCRbeta diversity observed in some patients. In patients about two months after transplant, alpha-beta T cells reportedly arose from several hundred expanded graft clones.

This clonotype appeared a few times. Its specificity is not known. Preparation of the TCRbeta library used unique molecular identifiers. TCRdb reprocessed the PCR reads via MiXCR and lists one record per CDR3 protein. This sample has around 100,000 distinct CDR3 sequences; about 9.4% occur once, and the top ten carry nearly 35%. Trimming cost V 5 bases and J 0 bases, with 11 bases left between them. The CDR3 is 16 amino acids. This receptor was taken from a boy between 2 and 10 years old with acute lymphoblastic leukemia, due to receive a stem cell transplant. The V call is TRBV12-3 or TRBV12-4, the J call TRBJ2-6, with D unclear. The source was PBMCs, collected before TCRalphabeta/CD19-depleted stem cell transplant. As DNA, the CDR3 is TGTGCCAGCAGTAGGACCCAGATCTCTGGGGCCAACGTCCTGACTTTC. This translates into CASSRTQISGANVLTF.